Listed below are T cell receptor beta chains from one sample, sequenced in a study of shared clonotypes between healthy human individuals. The protocol was immunoSEQ multiplex PCR, while the TCRdb copy is restricted to in-frame clones and leaves out a portion. In the table there are 1,500,000 or so clones, approximately 98.5% of which are singletons. Input material: naive CD4+ T cells sorted from blood. These receptors all stem from a man aged 25-40 years in good health. CDR3s include the opening cysteine and the closing phenylalanine or tryptophan. D genes are given only for firm matches.

TRBJ2-3	.	TRBV10-1	CASKGEGDTQYF
TRBJ2-1	.	TRBV2	CASRGTGYNEQFF
TRBJ2-7	.	TRBV10-3	CAISEDVEGFEQYF
TRBJ2-2	.	TRBV5-5	CASSFVGGPGELFF
TRBJ2-1	.	TRBV5-1	CASSRKTSSYNEQFF
TRBJ2-1	TRBD2	TRBV6-5	CASRLAGAREQFF
TRBJ1-2	.	TRBV7-2	CASSATGRYGYTF
TRBJ1-2	.	TRBV25-1	CASSWGGPGYGYTF
TRBJ2-6	.	TRBV28	CASRMDRFSGANVLTF
TRBJ1-3	TRBD1	TRBV4-1	CASSQDRDSSSGNTIYF
TRBJ2-5	.	TRBV7-2	CASSLERRGQETQYF
TRBJ1-2	.	TRBV19	CASSIPTGWVDGYTF
TRBJ2-3	.	TRBV4-3	CASSQLVLGTDTQYF
TRBJ1-2	TRBD1	TRBV9	CASSVGPGTAEGYTF
TRBJ2-2	.	TRBV28	CASSLGGNTGELFF
TRBJ1-1	TRBD1	TRBV18	CASSPTGTPEAFF
TRBJ2-1	.	TRBV7-2	CASSPSSGAYNEQFF
TRBJ2-5	TRBD2	TRBV29-1	CSGTGGQETQYF
TRBJ2-1	TRBD2	TRBV19	CATTTPGRALNEQFF
TRBJ2-1	.	TRBV30	CAWGSGAPKQFF
TRBJ2-5	.	TRBV11-2	CASSLGTGIQETQYF
TRBJ2-7	.	TRBV28	CASSMNPGYLSYEQYF
TRBJ2-3	TRBD2	TRBV6-6	CASSFEGLATQYF
TRBJ1-1	.	TRBV11-2	CASSLEVSGLVRVF
TRBJ2-1	TRBD2	TRBV4-1	CASSSAKVTSGTYNEQFF
TRBJ1-2	.	TRBV5-1	CASSLQGDYGYTF
TRBJ2-2	.	TRBV5-1	CASSLGQYGTGELFF
TRBJ1-1	.	TRBV7-9	CASNRDEVNTEAFF
TRBJ1-3	.	TRBV18	CASSPEVANTIYF
TRBJ2-1	TRBD2	TRBV5-8	CASRFSGYSYNEQFF
TRBJ1-2	.	TRBV19	CATYGQSSNYGYTF
TRBJ2-6	TRBD2	TRBV5-1	CASSKTSGAGANVLTF
TRBJ1-1	.	TRBV12-5	CASGLELDTEAFF
TRBJ1-1	.	TRBV6-5	CASSSSAGDTEAFF
TRBJ2-3	.	TRBV7-2	CASSLVRPVTDTQYF
TRBJ2-7	.	TRBV7-9	CASSLPAGRDRYF
TRBJ1-1	TRBD1	TRBV6-5	CASSYGTGATEAFF
TRBJ2-7	.	TRBV18	CASSSLRVGDSPYEQYF
TRBJ2-1	.	TRBV18	CASSPPSGNEQFF
TRBJ2-5	.	TRBV28	CASSPRRQRQETQYF